The T cell receptor (beta chain) described here comes from a study of blood T cell repertoires in COVID-19. Study-level background: Some COVID-19 samples were acute and others convalescent; all came from the United States, Italy and Spain. From T cells, B-cell-depleted T cells, or PBMCs came the material, which was cDNA or gDNA.

This CDR3 is built from 17 residues. V shed 5 bases and J 3 bases; nucleotides not matched to a gene: 7. CDR1 is MNHEY, CDR2 SMNVEV, per germline (reference sequence). In the original workflow: Researchers report that nucleated cell counts were estimated from reference gene primer amplification. The method was immunoSEQ multiplex PCR; TCRdb's version includes in-frame clones alone and lacks a portion of them. Clone size and V and J calls were adopted from that table, with D and trimming inferred from the DNA. The sample has almost 400,000 clones; more than 75% are singletons. This study enrolled people aged about 18 to 100 from about two dozen US geographic areas.

Sequenced input: PBMCs or T cells enriched from blood (not recorded which). This chain joins TRBV27 and TRBJ2-7; 16 bases are shared with TRBD2. This receptor was obtained from a woman aged 25 to 39 with acute COVID-19. In DNA, the CDR3 is TGTGCCAGCAGTAACGGGACTAGCGGGGGGGTCTTCTACGAGCAGTACTTC. This gives the protein CASSNGTSGGVFYEQYF.